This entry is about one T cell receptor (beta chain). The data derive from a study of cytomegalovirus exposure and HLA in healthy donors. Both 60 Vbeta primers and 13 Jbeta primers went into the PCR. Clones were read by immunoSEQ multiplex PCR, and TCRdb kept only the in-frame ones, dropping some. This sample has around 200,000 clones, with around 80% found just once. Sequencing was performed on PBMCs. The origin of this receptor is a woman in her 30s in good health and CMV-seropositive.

The chain's CDR3 is CAWSPIDRVEEKLFF. The CDR3 DNA follows: TGTGCCTGGAGTCCCATCGACAGGGTTGAGGAAAAACTGTTTTTT. This chain links TRBV30 with TRBJ1-4, with 7 nucleotides matching TRBD1. The CDR3 extends over 15 amino acids. V lost 2 bases and J lost 8; bases outside the gene matches: 11. The germline gives CDR1 GTSNPN, CDR2 SVGIG (reference sequence).